Listed below are T cell receptor beta chains from one sample, sequenced in a study of T cell repertoires in cytomegalovirus infection. TCRdb itself ran the reads through MiXCR, one entry per CDR3 protein. In the table there are approximately 1,000,000 distinct CDR3 sequences, approximately 30% of which are singletons. For these receptors, no antigen is known. The sample consisted of cultured CD8+ T cells from PBMCs, taken from culture after CMV antigen stimulation. These receptors came from a human donor in good health (CMV status not recorded). Some clones in this sample may be carry-over from other donors' samples. Each CDR3 is given with its conserved first and last residue. A D gene is named only where the DNA matches it firmly. Size values are once, few and many counts, or a class for expanded clones, and some rows have none.

size: NA; J: TRBJ2-3; D: NA; V: TRBV10-3; DNA: TGTGCCATCAGTGAGTTGCCGGGGGTCACAGATACGCAGTATTTT; CDR3: CAISELPGVTDTQYF
size: few; J: TRBJ2-2; D: NA; V: TRBV20-1; DNA: TGCAGTGCTAGTAGAGGGGATTTTAGGGGGATGAACACCGGGGAGCTGTTTTTT; CDR3: CSASRGDFRGMNTGELFF
size: NA; J: TRBJ1-5; D: TRBD1; V: TRBV7-6; DNA: TGTGCCAGCAGCGGGGACAGGGTTCAGCCCCAGCATTTT; CDR3: CASSGDRVQPQHF
size: few; J: TRBJ2-3; D: TRBD2; V: TRBV7-6; DNA: TGTGCCAGCAGCCTTTTGGGAGGGAAGGCCACAGATACGCAGTATTTT; CDR3: CASSLLGGKATDTQYF
size: NA; J: TRBJ2-1; D: NA; V: TRBV28; DNA: TGTGCCAGCAGTGCCACAGGGATCGACAATGAGCAGTTCTTC; CDR3: CASSATGIDNEQFF
size: NA; J: TRBJ2-1; D: NA; V: TRBV12-3/TRBV12-4; DNA: TGTGCCAGCAGTCCCTGGCGGTCGGCTGAGCAGTTCTTC; CDR3: CASSPWRSAEQFF
size: NA; J: TRBJ2-2; D: NA; V: TRBV15; DNA: TGTGCCACCAGCAAGACAGGGAACACCGGGGAGCTGTTTTTT; CDR3: CATSKTGNTGELFF
size: few; J: TRBJ1-4; D: TRBD1; V: TRBV7-6; DNA: TGTGCCAGCAGCCAGACAGGGGCTAATGAAAAACTGTTTTTT; CDR3: CASSQTGANEKLFF
size: few; J: TRBJ2-5; D: NA; V: TRBV19; DNA: TGTGCCAGTAGTATGATGGGGGAGACCCAGTACTTC; CDR3: CASSMMGETQYF
size: many; J: TRBJ1-1; D: NA; V: TRBV19; DNA: NA; CDR3: CASSAKFWRGGNTEAFF
size: few; J: TRBJ2-7; D: TRBD1; V: TRBV10-3; DNA: TGTGCCATCAGACTGGGGACAGAGAAGACCTACGAGCAGTACTTC; CDR3: CAIRLGTEKTYEQYF
size: few; J: TRBJ2-7; D: NA; V: TRBV20-1; DNA: TGCAGTGCTAGTAGGGTCACCTCCTACGAGCAGTACTTC; CDR3: CSASRVTSYEQYF
size: NA; J: TRBJ1-6; D: NA; V: TRBV27; DNA: TGTGCCAGCAGTTTATCGTCCGTCTTGTCTAATTCACCCCTCCACTTT; CDR3: CASSLSSVLSNSPLHF
size: NA; J: TRBJ2-5; D: NA; V: TRBV15; DNA: TGTGCCACCAGCAGGCCGGGGGCACGGGGAGAGACCCAGTACTTC; CDR3: CATSRPGARGETQYF
size: NA; J: TRBJ1-1; D: NA; V: TRBV6-1; DNA: TGTGCCAGCATCGGGACCGCACGAAACATGAACACTGAAGCTTTCTTT; CDR3: CASIGTARNMNTEAFF
size: NA; J: TRBJ1-1; D: NA; V: TRBV27; DNA: TGTGCCAGCAGTCCCCTCCCGGGTCTGACGAACACTGAAGCTTTCTTT; CDR3: CASSPLPGLTNTEAFF
size: few; J: TRBJ2-7; D: NA; V: TRBV12-3/TRBV12-4; DNA: TGTGCCAGCAGTCCGGCCCCTTACGAGCAGTACTTC; CDR3: CASSPAPYEQYF
size: NA; J: TRBJ2-3; D: NA; V: TRBV9; DNA: TGTGCCAGCAGCGTAGCATGGGGCCCGACAGATACGCAGTATTTT; CDR3: CASSVAWGPTDTQYF
size: NA; J: TRBJ1-2; D: NA; V: TRBV28; DNA: TGTGCCAGCAGTTTATGGGGAGAGTATGGCTACACCTTC; CDR3: CASSLWGEYGYTF
size: NA; J: TRBJ2-1; D: NA; V: TRBV6-4; DNA: TGTGCCAGCAGTGAGGTCGGCGGGGCTAACAATGAGCAGTTCTTC; CDR3: CASSEVGGANNEQFF
size: few; J: TRBJ1-1; D: NA; V: TRBV12-3/TRBV12-4; DNA: TGTGCCAGCAATTTAGAGACGAACACTGAAGCTTTCTTT; CDR3: CASNLETNTEAFF
size: NA; J: TRBJ2-3; D: NA; V: TRBV6-1; DNA: TGTGCCACCTTCTCCCTTAAAGATACGCAGTATTTT; CDR3: CATFSLKDTQYF
size: NA; J: TRBJ1-2; D: NA; V: TRBV29-1; DNA: TGCAGCGTTGAAGGGGGCGGTGGCTACACCTTC; CDR3: CSVEGGGGYTF
size: few; J: TRBJ2-1; D: NA; V: TRBV6-1; DNA: TGTGCCAGCAGTGAACCGTCAACAAAGGGGGGTCCCTACAATGAGCAGTTCTTC; CDR3: CASSEPSTKGGPYNEQFF
size: NA; J: TRBJ1-2; D: NA; V: TRBV12-3/TRBV12-4; DNA: TGTGCCAGCAGTCTGGGGCAGGGGCGTAATGGCTACACCTTC; CDR3: CASSLGQGRNGYTF
size: few; J: TRBJ1-1; D: TRBD1; V: TRBV19; DNA: TGTGCCACCCTTCACAGGGGTGGGAACACTGAAGCTTTCTTT; CDR3: CATLHRGGNTEAFF
size: few; J: TRBJ2-1; D: TRBD2; V: TRBV27; DNA: TGTGCCAGCAGTCTTCAAGCCCGGGAGGATGAGCAGTTCTTC; CDR3: CASSLQAREDEQFF
size: once; J: TRBJ2-5; D: NA; V: TRBV20-1; DNA: TGCAGTGCTAGAGATCAGAGACCAAGGGAAGAGACCCAGTACTTC; CDR3: CSARDQRPREETQYF
size: many; J: TRBJ2-7; D: NA; V: TRBV7-2; DNA: TGTGCCAGCAGCCAGCCCGGGGCCCTACCCTACGAGCAGTACTTC; CDR3: CASSQPGALPYEQYF
size: NA; J: TRBJ1-2; D: TRBD1; V: TRBV28; DNA: TGTGCCAGCAGTTTCTACAGGGGTGCTGGCTACACCTTC; CDR3: CASSFYRGAGYTF
size: few; J: TRBJ1-6; D: NA; V: TRBV6-5; DNA: TGTGCCAGCAGCCCCCAGGGGTCCTATAATTCACCCCTCCACTTT; CDR3: CASSPQGSYNSPLHF
size: few; J: TRBJ2-3; D: TRBD1; V: TRBV27; DNA: TGTGCCAGCAGTTTAAGGGTGACAGGGATCACAGATACGCAGTATTTT; CDR3: CASSLRVTGITDTQYF
size: many; J: TRBJ2-1; D: NA; V: TRBV6-6; DNA: TGTGCCAGCAGTTACTCCCTCTACAATGAGCAGTTCTTC; CDR3: CASSYSLYNEQFF
size: NA; J: TRBJ2-2; D: NA; V: TRBV4-1; DNA: TGCGCCAGCAGCCGAATATTTCCCAGGTCGGACGCCGGGGAGCTGTTTTTT; CDR3: CASSRIFPRSDAGELFF
size: NA; J: TRBJ1-5; D: NA; V: TRBV4-1; DNA: TGCGCCAGCAGCCAAGTGGTTTACAATCAGCCCCAGCATTTT; CDR3: CASSQVVYNQPQHF
size: NA; J: TRBJ2-1; D: NA; V: TRBV15; DNA: TGTGCCACCAGCGGGGGGGAGACAGGGGCCTACAATGAGCAGTTCTTC; CDR3: CATSGGETGAYNEQFF
size: NA; J: TRBJ1-5; D: NA; V: TRBV20-1; DNA: TGCAGTGCTAGAGGGACCGGGGTTGGCAATCAGCCCCAGCATTTT; CDR3: CSARGTGVGNQPQHF
size: NA; J: TRBJ1-5; D: NA; V: TRBV7-8; DNA: TGTGCCAGCAGCCGCTTATGGGATAACAATCAGCCCCAGCATTTT; CDR3: CASSRLWDNNQPQHF
size: few; J: TRBJ2-2; D: TRBD1; V: TRBV28; DNA: TGTGCCAGCAGTCGACAGGGTCGAGACACCGGGGAGCTGTTTTTT; CDR3: CASSRQGRDTGELFF
size: NA; J: TRBJ2-7; D: TRBD1; V: TRBV5-6; DNA: TGTGCCAGCAGCCATCCGGGACAGGGTTCCTACGAGCAGTACTTC; CDR3: CASSHPGQGSYEQYF
size: few; J: TRBJ1-6; D: TRBD1; V: TRBV27; DNA: TGTGCCAGCAGAGGGACAGGGGAATCACCCCTCCACTTT; CDR3: CASRGTGESPLHF
size: NA; J: TRBJ2-2; D: NA; V: TRBV12-3/TRBV12-4; DNA: TGTGCCAGCAGCCCAGAGGGTTCGAACACCGGGGAGCTGTTTTTT; CDR3: CASSPEGSNTGELFF
size: few; J: TRBJ1-5; D: NA; V: TRBV6-1; DNA: TGTGCCACCCTTTCCACGGCTACTAGCAATCAGCCCCAGCATTTT; CDR3: CATLSTATSNQPQHF
size: NA; J: TRBJ2-3; D: TRBD1; V: TRBV19; DNA: TGTGCCAGTAGTATAGGGACAGGGGGAGTCACAGATACGCAGTATTTT; CDR3: CASSIGTGGVTDTQYF
size: NA; J: TRBJ1-5; D: NA; V: TRBV5-1; DNA: TGCGCCAGCAGCTTGTACGGGTCGGGGGGACAGCCCCAGCATTTT; CDR3: CASSLYGSGGQPQHF
size: NA; J: TRBJ1-6; D: NA; V: TRBV27; DNA: TGTGCCAGCAGTCCCCGCGGCAGGATTTGGGGCTCCTATAATTCACCCCTCCACTTT; CDR3: CASSPRGRIWGSYNSPLHF
size: NA; J: TRBJ1-2; D: TRBD1; V: TRBV20-1; DNA: TGCAGTGCGAGAAAAATCCGGGACAGGGGGCCGAACTATGGCTACACCTTC; CDR3: CSARKIRDRGPNYGYTF
size: many; J: TRBJ2-1; D: NA; V: TRBV7-6; DNA: TGTGCCAGCAGCTTAAGCTTGGCGGCCAATGAGCAGTTCTTC; CDR3: CASSLSLAANEQFF
size: NA; J: TRBJ2-5; D: NA; V: TRBV20-1; DNA: TGCAGTGCGTACGGGACAAAGAAAGAGACCCAGTACTTC; CDR3: CSAYGTKKETQYF
size: few; J: TRBJ2-1; D: NA; V: TRBV9; DNA: TGTGCCAGCAGCGTAGACTGGGTCGATGAGCAGTTCTTC; CDR3: CASSVDWVDEQFF
size: few; J: TRBJ1-5; D: NA; V: TRBV7-6; DNA: TGTGCCAGCAGCTTCGAAAGGGGTCCCCATCAGCCCCAGCATTTT; CDR3: CASSFERGPHQPQHF
size: NA; J: TRBJ2-5; D: NA; V: TRBV27; DNA: TGTGCCAGCAGTTGGGTGGGGCGGGAGACCCAGTACTTC; CDR3: CASSWVGRETQYF
size: many; J: TRBJ2-6; D: NA; V: TRBV6-1; DNA: TGTGCCAGCAGTGAGGTTTCTGGGGCCAACGTCCTGACTTTC; CDR3: CASSEVSGANVLTF
size: many; J: TRBJ1-1; D: TRBD1; V: TRBV12-3/TRBV12-4; DNA: TGTGCCAGCAGTTTAACGACAGGGGGGCCCACTGAAGCTTTCTTT; CDR3: CASSLTTGGPTEAFF
size: few; J: TRBJ1-3; D: TRBD1; V: TRBV12-5; DNA: TGTGCTAGTGGTTTGACAGGGGTACCGAGCTCTGGAAACACCATATATTTT; CDR3: CASGLTGVPSSGNTIYF
size: few; J: TRBJ2-1; D: NA; V: TRBV6-5; DNA: TGTGCCAGCAGTTACTCGAGGCGGTACAATGAGCAGTTCTTC; CDR3: CASSYSRRYNEQFF
size: NA; J: TRBJ2-7; D: NA; V: TRBV5-5; DNA: TGTGCCAGCAGCTTCGGGGAGGGACAAGTTAACTACGAGCAGTACTTC; CDR3: CASSFGEGQVNYEQYF
size: many; J: TRBJ2-3; D: TRBD2; V: TRBV7-8; DNA: TGTGCCAGCAGCTTAGCTCGACTAGCGGGGGGGGGCACAGATACGCAGTATTTT; CDR3: CASSLARLAGGGTDTQYF
size: NA; J: TRBJ2-6; D: NA; V: TRBV4-2; DNA: TGTGCCAGCAGCCAAGAAAGCCTCTCTGGGGCCAACGTCCTGACTTTC; CDR3: CASSQESLSGANVLTF
size: NA; J: TRBJ2-2; D: NA; V: TRBV24-1; DNA: TGTGCCACCAGGGAGGCGAACACCGGGGAGCTGTTTTTT; CDR3: CATREANTGELFF